This TCR beta chain was recorded in a study of OX40 agonist ivuxolimab in advanced cancers. About the research overall: Three patients had partial responses: one hepatocellular carcinoma, two cutaneous melanoma. Notes on the study in general: Clonal expansion was seen in CD4+ and CD8+ blood T cells by week 6 at 0.1 to 3.0 mg/kg.

The method was immunoSEQ multiplex PCR; TCRdb's version includes in-frame clones alone and lacks a portion of them. Here the sample spans about 14,000 clones, about 81% being singletons. The CDR3 length is 11 residues. V was trimmed by 8 bases and J by 5 bases, leaving 9 bases between them. CDR1 is MNHEY, CDR2 SMNVEV, per germline (reference sequence). As for this clone: The antigen remains unidentified.

Sequenced material: CD4+ or CD8+ T cells sorted from blood, taken in a trial of the OX40 agonist ivuxolimab. This receptor was identified in an adult with an advanced solid tumor such as melanoma, head and neck, liver or kidney cancer. The rearrangement links TRBV27 to TRBJ2-5; D is undetermined. In nucleotides, the CDR3 is TGTGCCAGCGCGAGCCCGGAGACCCAGTACTTC. It is translated as CASASPETQYF.